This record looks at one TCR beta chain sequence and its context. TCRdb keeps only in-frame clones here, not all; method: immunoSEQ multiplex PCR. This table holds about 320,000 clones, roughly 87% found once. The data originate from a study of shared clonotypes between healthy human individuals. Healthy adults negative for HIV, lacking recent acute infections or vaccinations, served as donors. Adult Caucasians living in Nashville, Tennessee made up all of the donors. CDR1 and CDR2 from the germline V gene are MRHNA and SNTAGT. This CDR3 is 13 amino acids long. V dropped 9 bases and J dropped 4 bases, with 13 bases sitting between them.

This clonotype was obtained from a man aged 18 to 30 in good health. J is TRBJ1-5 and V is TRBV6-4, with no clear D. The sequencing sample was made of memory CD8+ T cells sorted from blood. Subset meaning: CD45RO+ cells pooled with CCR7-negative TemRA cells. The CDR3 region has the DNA TGTGCCAGTCCCGAGCCGATAAATCAGCCCCAGCATTTT. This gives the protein CASPEPINQPQHF.